This TCR beta chain was identified during a study of blood T cells in healthy people across ages. Notes on the study in general: Roughly linearly, TCR beta diversity per million T cells fell as age increased. Aged donors had fewer naive CD4+ cells and lower diversity than long-lived donors. Changes seen in expanded clonotypes were possibly confounded by donor CMV status left unknown.

V trimming: 5 bases; J trimming: 6 bases; junction bases outside the gene matches: 10. CDR3 length equals 16 residues. In germline, CDR1 is SGHAT, CDR2 FQNNGV. Donors ranged from roughly 6 to 95 years old and were healthy Caucasians in Russia. A sample-barcoded 5' primer and a J-beta primer mix were used in a second PCR of about 6 to 12 cycles. TCRdb ran MiXCR on the 5' RACE reads and lists one entry per CDR3 protein. The sample lists some 900,000 distinct CDR3 sequences, roughly 43% occurring once. A note on this clonotype: As yet, its antigen is unknown.

The chain employs TRBV11-2 and TRBJ2-1; 10 bases fit TRBD2. This TCR was sampled from a man younger than 45 in good health. Sequenced input: blood. Here the CDR3 DNA reads TGTGCCAGCAGCCCAGCAGGGACTAGCGTAGTCAATGAGCAGTTCTTC. Translated, it gives CASSPAGTSVVNEQFF.